The rows below give T cell receptor beta chains drawn from one sample of a study of blood T cell repertoires in COVID-19. The method was immunoSEQ multiplex PCR; TCRdb's version includes in-frame clones alone and lacks a portion of them. The sample yields over 45,000 clones, around 84% seen once. The sequenced material came from peripheral blood. All receptors derive from a man between 65 and 85 years old with active COVID-19. Each CDR3 is given without its conserved first and last residue.

J,V,CDR3
TRBJ2-5,TRBV5-6,ASSLRLAGMGGETQY
TRBJ1-4,TRBV5-1,ASSPGDRSNEKLF
TRBJ2-7,TRBV15,ATSRPSGISYEQY
TRBJ2-5,TRBV7-9,ASSPQQGRETQY
TRBJ2-1,TRBV7-8,ASSLALLVLSGEQF
TRBJ1-2,TRBV3-1/TRBV3-2,ASSRTGNYGYT
TRBJ2-1,TRBV11-2,ASSLVLSGEQF
TRBJ1-5,TRBV2,ASSEVGGPGPQH
TRBJ1-1,TRBV6-5,ASSSSGGGEAEAF
TRBJ2-7,TRBV7-2,ASSLAQRRGEQY
TRBJ1-1,TRBV2,ASYTQVNTEAF
TRBJ2-3,TRBV7-2,ASSLTGLEATQY
TRBJ2-3,TRBV24-1,ATRSGGGRQDTQY
TRBJ2-3,TRBV6-5,ASRAAATDTQY
TRBJ2-7,TRBV9,ASSVATGSGYEQY
TRBJ1-1,TRBV2,ASTTGPTEAF
TRBJ1-6,TRBV5-8,ASSLVRGDSPLH
TRBJ1-4,TRBV2,ASRADNEKLF
TRBJ2-3,TRBV15,ATSSFSGPDTQY
TRBJ2-2,TRBV19,ASSHRQGRILADTGELF
TRBJ2-5,TRBV30,AWSDGLAGGGETQY
TRBJ2-5,TRBV6-6,ASSWEGETQY
TRBJ1-1,TRBV6-5,ASRTPGDTEAF
TRBJ2-3,TRBV19,ASSKGRELDTQY
TRBJ2-1,TRBV12-3/TRBV12-4,ASSFAAAGEQF
TRBJ2-1,TRBV5-4,ASSLSMGIPNEQF
TRBJ1-2,TRBV5-6,ASSRGSGGYT
TRBJ2-7,TRBV30,AWTDKRESYEQY
TRBJ2-3,TRBV7-2,ASSQGRADTQY
TRBJ2-3,TRBV5-1,ASSGGRPTSDTQY
TRBJ1-5,TRBV7-2,ASSYGQGLHQPQH
TRBJ1-2,TRBV30,AWRPSTGGGGYT
TRBJ1-2,TRBV21-1,ASSKRDRPYGYT
TRBJ1-1,TRBV27,ASRSTGVFSEAF
TRBJ2-1,TRBV21-1,ASSRVLAETYNEQF
TRBJ2-6,TRBV7-2,ASSARISTGPSGANVLT
TRBJ1-6,TRBV3-1/TRBV3-2,ASSRQPGPLH
TRBJ2-2,TRBV7-3,ASSLQPGGTGELF
TRBJ1-1,TRBV4-3,ASSPSRTGGNTEAF
TRBJ1-4,TRBV12-3/TRBV12-4,ASGLEKLF